Shown below are 4 T cell receptor beta chains from a single sample sequenced in a study of OX40 agonist ivuxolimab in advanced cancers. Using immunoSEQ multiplex PCR, the repertoire was profiled, and TCRdb retains in-frame clones only, with some absent. Of 55,000 to 70,000 clones detected, 84% appear once; the ten largest clones hold approximately 4.5%. The sample was CD4+ or CD8+ T cells sorted from blood, taken in a trial of the OX40 agonist ivuxolimab. All receptors come from an adult with an advanced solid tumor such as melanoma, head and neck, liver or kidney cancer.

The CDR3 here is CASSQDGRGLAGSTDTQYF. Here the CDR3 DNA reads TGCGCCAGCAGCCAAGATGGTCGCGGTCTAGCGGGAAGCACAGATACGCAGTATTTT. The genes are TRBV4-1 and TRBJ2-3; 9 bases are shared with TRBD2. Germline CDR1 reads MGHRA; CDR2 reads YSYEKL. Trimming took 0 bases from V and 0 from J; bases not matched to a gene: 10. The CDR3 contains 19 residues.

The V and J genes are TRBV6-4 and TRBJ2-1; 9 bases map to TRBD2. The length of the CDR3 is 13 residues. CDR1 MRHNA and CDR2 SNTAGT come from the germline V gene. V was clipped by 6 bases and J by 6 bases; unmatched bases: 3. The CDR3 DNA sequence: TGTGCCAGCAGCTTGACTAGCGGCAATGAGCAGTTCTTC. Protein product: CASSLTSGNEQFF.

This clone was counted once. The chain has TRBV19 and TRBJ1-1, with a tentative D call TRBD1 (5 bases). Germline assignment: CDR1 LNHDA and CDR2 SQIVND (reference sequence). The ends were cut back, 4 bases at V and 1 base at J, with 19 bases in the middle. This CDR3 is built from 17 residues. The CDR3 coding sequence is TGTGCCAGTAGTAAGGGAGGGCCACAGGCTAAGAACACTGAAGCTTTCTTT. Translating gives CASSKGGPQAKNTEAFF.

The chain carries TRBV7-3 and TRBJ2-2; D is tentatively TRBD1 or TRBD2 (5 bases each). V lost 2 bases and J 4 bases, leaving 11 bases between the germline ends. The CDR3 is 15 residues long. Germline V gives CDR1 SGHTA, CDR2 FQGTGA. In DNA form, the CDR3 reads TGTGCCAGCAGCTTAGGGGCAGGGAGCACCGGGGAGCTGTTTTTT. It encodes CASSLGAGSTGELFF.